This T cell receptor beta chain comes out of a study of shared clonotypes between healthy human individuals. At the level of the study: The donors, two women and three men, were aged 18 to 49.

The CDR3 loop spans 11 amino acids. Germline CDR1 MNHNS, CDR2 SASEGT. V was trimmed by 5 bases and J by 4 bases, leaving 3 bases between them. The method was immunoSEQ multiplex PCR; TCRdb's version includes in-frame clones alone and lacks a portion of them. The table shows 100,000 or so clones, with less than 60% occurring only once. The sequence was collected from a woman in her 40s in good health. Some clones in this sample may be carry-over from other donors' samples. Sequenced sample: PBMCs. The V gene is TRBV6-1, the J gene TRBJ1-3; D is undetermined. Here the CDR3 DNA reads TGTGCCAGCAGTTACGGAAACACCATATATTTT. Translating it yields CASSYGNTIYF.